The 12 T cell receptor beta chains below were found in one sample sequenced in a study of T cell repertoires in cytomegalovirus infection. TCRdb processed the reads anew with MiXCR; each CDR3 protein has one entry. The repertoire holds about 270,000 distinct CDR3 sequences, with about 20% as singletons. These receptors lack a known antigen. Source: cultured PBMCs, taken from culture after CMV antigen stimulation. The receptors originated from a human donor in good health (CMV status not recorded). Some clones in this sample may be carry-over from other donors' samples.

The V gene is TRBV4-1, the J gene TRBJ2-1; no clear D gene. This CDR3 contains 12 residues. V was cut by 1 base and J by 7 bases, with 5 bases left in between. Germline CDR1 reads MGHRA; CDR2 reads YSYEKL. The CDR3 sequence is CASSQGLNEQFF. CDR3 in DNA: TGCGCCAGCAGCCAAGGGTTAAATGAGCAGTTCTTC.

This clonotype has just one count. The chain carries TRBV2 and TRBJ2-5; D uncertain. With 3 bases removed from V and 5 bases from J, the gap between germline ends came to 7 bases. The length of the CDR3 is 12 residues. Germline CDR1 and CDR2: SNHLY and FYNNEI. The CDR3 loop reads CASSEKRETQYF. CDR3 DNA: TGTGCCAGCAGTGAGAAGAGGGAGACCCAGTACTTC. Full variable domain (rest looked up from reference TRBV2 and TRBJ2-5): EPEVTQTPSHQVTQMGQEVILRCVPISNHLYFYWYRQILGQKVEFLVSFYNNEISEKSEIFDDQFSVERPDGSNFTLKIRSTKLEDSAMYFCASSEKRETQYFGPGTRLLVL.

CDR3 DNA sequence: TGTGCCAGCAGCTTGGGGGAGTACAGCACAGATACGCAGTATTTT. Translation gives CASSLGEYSTDTQYF. The gene calls are TRBV5-4 and TRBJ2-3; possibly TRBD2 for D (5 bases). Germline values: CDR1 SGHNT, CDR2 YYREEE (reference sequence). CDR3 size: 15 residues. V gave up 0 bases and J gave up 0 bases, with 8 bases separating them.

This clonotype appeared many times. This rearrangement joins TRBV28 to TRBJ1-2; the match to TRBD1 covers 10 bases. The germline V gene has CDR1 MDHEN and CDR2 SYDVKM. The CDR3 spans 14 residues. With V trimmed by 5 bases and J by 4 bases, 4 bases remained unmatched. The CDR3 bases are TGTGCCAGCAGTAGAGGGACAGGGGCCTATGGCTACACCTTC. It encodes CASSRGTGAYGYTF.

The rearrangement links TRBV4-1 to TRBJ1-1, with D perhaps matching TRBD1 (5 bases). Looked up from germline, CDR1 is MGHRA and CDR2 is YSYEKL. The CDR3 extends over 13 amino acids. Between the trimmed V and J ends, which lost 4 bases and 4 bases, there was a span of 10 bases. The CDR3 sequence: CASSPQGPTEAFF. The CDR3 region has the DNA TGCGCCAGCAGCCCGCAGGGACCCACTGAAGCTTTCTTT.

This clonotype has at least ten counts. The chain combines TRBV7-2 with TRBJ1-5; D gene uncertain. The CDR3 has 13 residues. Deletions cut 1 base from V and 3 bases from J, with 4 bases between. In germline, CDR1 is SGHTA, CDR2 FQGNSA. CDR3 DNA sequence: TGTGCCAGCAGCTTAGGGGCCAATCAGCCCCAGCATTTT. Its translation: CASSLGANQPQHF. The variable domain in full, with the rest retrieved from reference TRBV7-2 and TRBJ1-5, is GAGVSQSPSNKVTEKGKDVELRCDPISGHTALYWYRQSLGQGLEFLIYFQGNSAPDKSGLPSDRFSAERTGGSVSTLTIQRTQQEDSAVYLCASSLGANQPQHFGDGTRLSIL.

The chain is built from TRBV30 and TRBJ2-5; 8 nucleotides agree with TRBD1. This CDR3 is 15 amino acids long. Germline V gene data show CDR1 as GTSNPN and CDR2 as SVGIG (reference sequence). The V gene end was trimmed by 2 bases and the J gene end by 4 bases; junction bases not matched to a gene: 9. The chain's CDR3 is CAWSSPGDRGETQYF. In nucleotides, the CDR3 is TGTGCCTGGAGTTCCCCTGGTGACAGGGGAGAGACCCAGTACTTC.

This sequence joins TRBV29-1 and TRBJ2-1; 10 bases agree with TRBD2. V dropped 2 bases and J dropped 8; count of bases not matched to a gene: 3. Germline V gene sequence: CDR1 SQVTM, CDR2 ANQGSEA. This CDR3 contains 13 residues. CDR3 DNA sequence: TGCAGCGTTGAACTAGCGGGAGTCTATGAGCAGTTCTTC. Encoded protein: CSVELAGVYEQFF.

The chain employs TRBV7-9 and TRBJ2-1; 8 bases align to TRBD2. The CDR3 runs to 17 residues. CDR1 SEHNR and CDR2 FQNEAQ come from the germline V gene (reference sequence). The J segment lost 8 bases and the V segment lost 2 bases, leaving 14 bases of the junction unmatched. The CDR3 protein is CASSLSGSGGPRDEQFF. CDR3 bases: TGTGCCAGCAGCTTATCCGGGTCGGGAGGGCCTCGCGATGAGCAGTTCTTC.

The rearrangement uses TRBV11-1 and TRBJ2-1; TRBD2 agrees at 8 bases. The V gene's germline CDR1 is SGHAT and CDR2 FQDESV (reference sequence). The CDR3 extends over 16 amino acids. J lost 7 bases, V lost 1 base, and 9 bases had no gene match. The CDR3 DNA is TGTGCCAGCAGCTTAGGGTGGATAGCGGGATCTAATGAGCAGTTCTTC. Its protein product is CASSLGWIAGSNEQFF.

The chain carries TRBV7-6 and TRBJ2-2; TRBD2 matches at 10 bases. Germline V lookup: CDR1 SGHVS, CDR2 FNYEAQ. This CDR3 region has 15 residues. The junction had 7 bases not matched to a gene; V was cut back by 8 bases and J by 4 bases. In nucleotides, the CDR3 is TGTGCCAGCCGTCCCACTAGCGGGGTCACCGGGGAGCTGTTTTTT. The encoded protein is CASRPTSGVTGELFF.

The chain couples TRBV6-5 to TRBJ1-1; TRBD1 is a possible D gene (6 bases). Germline V gene sequence: CDR1 MNHEY, CDR2 SVGAGI. V shed 8 bases and J shed 9 bases, with 22 bases lying between them. The CDR3 contains 14 residues. Here the CDR3 reads CASFKEGGAPKAFF. The CDR3 DNA reads as TGTGCCAGCTTCAAGGAAGGGGGGGCGCCCAAAGCTTTCTTT.